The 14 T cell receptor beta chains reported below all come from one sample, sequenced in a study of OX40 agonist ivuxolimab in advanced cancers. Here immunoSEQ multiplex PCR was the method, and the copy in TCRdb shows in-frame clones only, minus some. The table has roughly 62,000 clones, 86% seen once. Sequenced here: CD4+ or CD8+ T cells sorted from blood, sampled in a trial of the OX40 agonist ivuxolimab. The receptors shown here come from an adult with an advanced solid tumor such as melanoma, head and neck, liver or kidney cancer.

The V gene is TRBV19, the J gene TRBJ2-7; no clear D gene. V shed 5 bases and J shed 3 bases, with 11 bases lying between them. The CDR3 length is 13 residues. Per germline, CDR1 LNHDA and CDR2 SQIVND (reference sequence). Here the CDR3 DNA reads TGTGCCAGTAGTCCGCTCGATGACTACGAGCAGTACTTC. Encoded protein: CASSPLDDYEQYF.

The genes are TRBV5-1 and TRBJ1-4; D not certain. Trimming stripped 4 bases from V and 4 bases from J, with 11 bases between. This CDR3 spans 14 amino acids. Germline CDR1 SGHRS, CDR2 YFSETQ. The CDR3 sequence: CASSTGRSNEKLFF. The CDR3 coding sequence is TGCGCCAGCAGCACCGGACGGAGTAATGAAAAACTGTTTTTT. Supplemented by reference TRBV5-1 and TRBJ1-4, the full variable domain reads KAGVTQTPRYLIKTRGQQVTLSCSPISGHRSVSWYQQTPGQGLQFLFEYFSETQRNKGNFPGRFSGRQFSNSRSEMNVSTLELGDSALYLCASSTGRSNEKLFFGSGTQLSVL.

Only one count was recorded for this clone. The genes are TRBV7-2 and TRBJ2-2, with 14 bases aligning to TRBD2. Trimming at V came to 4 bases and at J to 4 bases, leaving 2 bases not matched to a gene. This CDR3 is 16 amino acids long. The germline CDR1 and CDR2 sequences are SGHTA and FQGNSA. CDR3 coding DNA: TGTGCCAGCAGCTGGGGACTAGCGGGGGTCACCGGGGAGCTGTTTTTT. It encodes CASSWGLAGVTGELFF.

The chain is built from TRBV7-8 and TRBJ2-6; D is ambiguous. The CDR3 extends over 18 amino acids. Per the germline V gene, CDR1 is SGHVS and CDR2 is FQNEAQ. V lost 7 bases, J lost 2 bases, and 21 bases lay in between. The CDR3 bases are TGTGCCAGCACCCCCTACCGGATTCCCACAACTGGGGCCAACGTCCTGACTTTC. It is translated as CASTPYRIPTTGANVLTF.

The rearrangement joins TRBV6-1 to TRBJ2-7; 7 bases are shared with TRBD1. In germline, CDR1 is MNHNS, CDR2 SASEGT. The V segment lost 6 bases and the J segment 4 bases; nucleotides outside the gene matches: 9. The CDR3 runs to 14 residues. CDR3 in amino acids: CASRTGQARYEQYF. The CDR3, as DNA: TGTGCCAGCAGGACTGGACAGGCGAGATACGAGCAGTACTTC.

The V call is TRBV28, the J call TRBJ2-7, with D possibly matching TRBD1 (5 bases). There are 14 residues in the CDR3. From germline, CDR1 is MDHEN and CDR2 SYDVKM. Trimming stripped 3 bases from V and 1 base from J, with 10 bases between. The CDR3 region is CASSFYNRSYEQYF. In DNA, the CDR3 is TGTGCCAGCAGTTTTTATAACAGGTCCTACGAGCAGTACTTC.

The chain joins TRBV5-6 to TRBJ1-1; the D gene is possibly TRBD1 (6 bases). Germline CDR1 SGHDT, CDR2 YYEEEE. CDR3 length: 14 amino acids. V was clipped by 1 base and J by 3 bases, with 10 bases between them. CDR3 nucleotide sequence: TGTGCCAGCAGCTTGCCAGGGGAGGACACTGAAGCTTTCTTT. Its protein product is CASSLPGEDTEAFF.

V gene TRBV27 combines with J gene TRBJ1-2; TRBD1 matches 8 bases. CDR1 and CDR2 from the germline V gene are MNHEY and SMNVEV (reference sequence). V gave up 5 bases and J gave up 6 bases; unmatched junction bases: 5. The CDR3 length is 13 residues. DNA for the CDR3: TGTGCCAGCAGTCGACAGGGGAGTAATGGCTACACCTTC. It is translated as CASSRQGSNGYTF.

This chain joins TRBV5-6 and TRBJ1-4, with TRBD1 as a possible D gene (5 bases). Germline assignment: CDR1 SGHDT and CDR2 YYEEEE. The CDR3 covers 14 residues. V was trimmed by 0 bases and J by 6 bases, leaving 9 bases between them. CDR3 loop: CASSLVGEDEKLFF. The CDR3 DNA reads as TGTGCCAGCAGCTTGGTGGGGGAGGATGAAAAACTGTTTTTT.

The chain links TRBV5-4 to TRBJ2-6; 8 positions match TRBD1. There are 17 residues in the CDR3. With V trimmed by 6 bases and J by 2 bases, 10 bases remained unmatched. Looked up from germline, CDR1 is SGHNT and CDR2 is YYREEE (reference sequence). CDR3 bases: TGTGCCAGCACAGGACAGGGTGGCTCTCCTGGGGCCAACGTCCTGACTTTC. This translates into CASTGQGGSPGANVLTF. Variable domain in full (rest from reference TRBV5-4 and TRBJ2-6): ETGVTQSPTHLIKTRGQQVTLRCSSQSGHNTVSWYQQALGQGPQFIFQYYREEENGRGNFPPRFSGLQFPNYSSELNVNALELDDSALYLCASTGQGGSPGANVLTFGAGSRLTVL.

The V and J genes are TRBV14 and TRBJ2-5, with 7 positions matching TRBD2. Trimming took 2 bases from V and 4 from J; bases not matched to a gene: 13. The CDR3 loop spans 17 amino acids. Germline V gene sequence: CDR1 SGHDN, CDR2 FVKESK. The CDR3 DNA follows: TGTGCCAGCAGCCAACTATGGGGGGGTCCTCCAGCAGAGACCCAGTACTTC. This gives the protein CASSQLWGGPPAETQYF.

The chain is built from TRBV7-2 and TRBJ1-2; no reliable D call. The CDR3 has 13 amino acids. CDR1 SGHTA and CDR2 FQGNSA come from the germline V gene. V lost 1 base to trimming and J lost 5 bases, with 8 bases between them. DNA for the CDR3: TGTGCCAGCAGCTTAGATCCAGGTTATGGCTACACCTTC. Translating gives CASSLDPGYGYTF.

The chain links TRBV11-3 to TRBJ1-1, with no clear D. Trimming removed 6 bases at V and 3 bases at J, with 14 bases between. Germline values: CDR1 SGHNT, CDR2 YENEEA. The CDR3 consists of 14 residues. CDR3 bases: TGTGCCAGCAGTTTGGGGATACCGGACACTGAAGCTTTCTTT. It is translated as CASSLGIPDTEAFF. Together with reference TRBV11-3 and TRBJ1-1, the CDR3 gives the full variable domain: EAGVVQSPRYKIIEKKQPVAFWCNPISGHNTLYWYLQNLGQGPELLIRYENEEAVDDSQLPKDRFSAERLKGVDSTLKIQPAELGDSAVYLCASSLGIPDTEAFFGQGTRLTVV.

CDR3 coding DNA: TGTGCCAGCAGCGTAGTGGCGGCGGATACGCAGTATTTT. It encodes CASSVVAADTQYF. The gene calls are TRBV9 and TRBJ2-3; D is uncertain. CDR3 length equals 13 residues. Trimming took off 0 bases at V and 6 bases at J, with 8 bases between the two ends. The germline V gene has CDR1 SGDLS and CDR2 YYNGEE.